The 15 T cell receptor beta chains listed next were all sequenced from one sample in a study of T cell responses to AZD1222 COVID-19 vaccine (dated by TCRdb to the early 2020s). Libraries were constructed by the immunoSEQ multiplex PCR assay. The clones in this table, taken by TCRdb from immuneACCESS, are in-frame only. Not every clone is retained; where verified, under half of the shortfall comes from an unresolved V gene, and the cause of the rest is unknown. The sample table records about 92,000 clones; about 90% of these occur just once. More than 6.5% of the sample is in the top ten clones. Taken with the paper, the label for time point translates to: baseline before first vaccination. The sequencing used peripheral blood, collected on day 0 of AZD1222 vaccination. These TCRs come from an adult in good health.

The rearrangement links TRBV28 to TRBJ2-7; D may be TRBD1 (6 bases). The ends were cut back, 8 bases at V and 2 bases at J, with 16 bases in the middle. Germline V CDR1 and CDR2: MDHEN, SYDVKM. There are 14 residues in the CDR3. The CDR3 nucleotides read TGTGCCAGCTCCTCCGGCAGGGGAACCTACGAGCAGTACTTC. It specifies CASSSGRGTYEQYF.

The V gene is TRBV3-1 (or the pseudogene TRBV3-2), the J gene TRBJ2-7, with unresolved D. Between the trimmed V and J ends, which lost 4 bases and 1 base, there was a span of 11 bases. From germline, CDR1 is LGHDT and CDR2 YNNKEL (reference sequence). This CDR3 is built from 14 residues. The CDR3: CASSLGWGSYEQYF. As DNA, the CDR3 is TGTGCCAGCAGCCTGGGCTGGGGTTCCTACGAGCAGTACTTC.

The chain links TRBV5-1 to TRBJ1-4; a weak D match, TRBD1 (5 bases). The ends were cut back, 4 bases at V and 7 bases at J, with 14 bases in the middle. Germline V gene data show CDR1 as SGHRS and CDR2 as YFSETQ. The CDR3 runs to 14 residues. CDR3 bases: TGCGCCAGCAGCCCCGGGACCGCTGGTGAAAAACTGTTTTTT. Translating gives CASSPGTAGEKLFF.

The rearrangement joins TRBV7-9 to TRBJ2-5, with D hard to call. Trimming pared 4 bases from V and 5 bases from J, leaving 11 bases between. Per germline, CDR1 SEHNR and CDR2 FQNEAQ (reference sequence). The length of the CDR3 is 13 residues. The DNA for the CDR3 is TGTGCCAGCAGCTCAAGCGATTGGGAGACCCAGTACTTC. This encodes CASSSSDWETQYF.

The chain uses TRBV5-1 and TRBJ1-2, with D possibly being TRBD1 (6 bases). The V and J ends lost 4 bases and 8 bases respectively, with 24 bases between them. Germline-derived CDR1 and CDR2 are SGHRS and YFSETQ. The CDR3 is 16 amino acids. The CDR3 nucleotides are TGCGCCAGCAGCAGGGGGACGGATCCTACCCTTGGAGGCTACACCTTC. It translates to CASSRGTDPTLGGYTF.

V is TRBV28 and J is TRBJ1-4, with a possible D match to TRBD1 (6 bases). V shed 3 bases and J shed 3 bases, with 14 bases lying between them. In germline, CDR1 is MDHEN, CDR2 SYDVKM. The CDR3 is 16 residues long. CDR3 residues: CASSFLLGAANEKLFF. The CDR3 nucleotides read TGTGCCAGCAGTTTTTTATTGGGGGCGGCTAATGAAAAACTGTTTTTT.

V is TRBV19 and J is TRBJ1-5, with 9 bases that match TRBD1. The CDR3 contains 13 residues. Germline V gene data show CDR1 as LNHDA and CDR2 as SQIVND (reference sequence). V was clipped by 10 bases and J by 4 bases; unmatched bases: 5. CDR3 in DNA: TGTGCCACCAGGACAGGGGAGAATCAGCCCCAGCATTTT. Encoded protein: CATRTGENQPQHF.

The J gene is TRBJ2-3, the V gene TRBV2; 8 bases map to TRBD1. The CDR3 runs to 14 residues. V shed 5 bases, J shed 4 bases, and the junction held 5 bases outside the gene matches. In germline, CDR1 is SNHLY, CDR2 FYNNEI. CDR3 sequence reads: CASSSGTGADTQYF. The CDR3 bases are TGTGCCAGCAGTTCCGGGACAGGAGCAGATACGCAGTATTTT.

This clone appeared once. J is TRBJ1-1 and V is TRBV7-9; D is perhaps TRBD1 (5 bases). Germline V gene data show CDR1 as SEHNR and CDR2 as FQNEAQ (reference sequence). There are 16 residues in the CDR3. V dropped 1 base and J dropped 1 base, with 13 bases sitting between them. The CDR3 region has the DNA TGTGCCAGCAGCTTAGAGGGTGACAGTCCGAACACTGAAGCTTTCTTT. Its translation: CASSLEGDSPNTEAFF.

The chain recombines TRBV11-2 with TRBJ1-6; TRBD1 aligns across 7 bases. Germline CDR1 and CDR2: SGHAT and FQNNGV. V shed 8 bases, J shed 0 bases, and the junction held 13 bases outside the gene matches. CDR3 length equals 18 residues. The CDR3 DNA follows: TGTGCCAGCTCCCCCAGGCAGGGGGGGAGCTCCTATAATTCACCCCTCCACTTT. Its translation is CASSPRQGGSSYNSPLHF.

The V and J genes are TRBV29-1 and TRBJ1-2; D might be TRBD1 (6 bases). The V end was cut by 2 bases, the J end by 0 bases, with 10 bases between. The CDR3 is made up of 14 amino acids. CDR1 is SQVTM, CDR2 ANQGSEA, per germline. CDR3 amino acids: CSVEWGGTNYGYTF. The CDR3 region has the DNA TGCAGCGTTGAATGGGGGGGCACTAACTATGGCTACACCTTC.

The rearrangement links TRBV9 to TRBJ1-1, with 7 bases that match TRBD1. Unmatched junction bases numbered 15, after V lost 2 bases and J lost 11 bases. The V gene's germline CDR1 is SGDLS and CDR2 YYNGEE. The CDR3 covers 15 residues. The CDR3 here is CASSVSDRVELAAFF. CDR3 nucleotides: TGTGCCAGCAGCGTCTCCGACAGGGTTGAGTTGGCCGCTTTCTTT.

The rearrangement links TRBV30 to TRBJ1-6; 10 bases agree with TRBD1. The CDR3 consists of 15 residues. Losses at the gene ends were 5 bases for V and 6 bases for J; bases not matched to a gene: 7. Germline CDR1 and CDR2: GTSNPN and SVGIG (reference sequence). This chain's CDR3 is CAWFPGQGINSPLHF. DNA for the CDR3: TGTGCCTGGTTCCCGGGACAGGGGATTAATTCACCCCTCCACTTT.

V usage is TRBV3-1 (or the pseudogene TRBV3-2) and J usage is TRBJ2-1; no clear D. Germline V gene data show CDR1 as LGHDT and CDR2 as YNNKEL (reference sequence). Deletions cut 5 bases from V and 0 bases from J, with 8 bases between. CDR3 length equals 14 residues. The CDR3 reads CASSGSSSYNEQFF. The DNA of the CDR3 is TGTGCCAGCAGCGGGTCTAGCTCCTACAATGAGCAGTTCTTC.

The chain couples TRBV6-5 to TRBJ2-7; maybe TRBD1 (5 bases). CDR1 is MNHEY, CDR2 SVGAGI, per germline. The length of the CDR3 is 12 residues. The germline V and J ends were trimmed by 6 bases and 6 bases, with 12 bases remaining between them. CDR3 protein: CASRDTPREQYF. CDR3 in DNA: TGTGCCAGCAGGGACACTCCACGCGAGCAGTACTTC.